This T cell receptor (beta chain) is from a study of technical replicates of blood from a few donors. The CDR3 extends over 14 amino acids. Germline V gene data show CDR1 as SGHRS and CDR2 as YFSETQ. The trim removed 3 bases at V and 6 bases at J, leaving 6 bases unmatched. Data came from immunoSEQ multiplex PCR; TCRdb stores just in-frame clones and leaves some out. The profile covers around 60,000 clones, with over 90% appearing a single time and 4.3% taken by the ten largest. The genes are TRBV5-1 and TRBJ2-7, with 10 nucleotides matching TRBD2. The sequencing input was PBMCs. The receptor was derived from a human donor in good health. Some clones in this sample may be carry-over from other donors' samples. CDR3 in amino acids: CASSSGLARGEQYF. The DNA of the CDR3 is TGCGCCAGCAGCTCGGGACTAGCGCGGGGCGAGCAGTACTTC.